The 27 T cell receptor beta chains presented below share a single source sample, sequenced in a study of T cells in Graves' hyperthyroidism and ophthalmopathy. From RNA transcripts, TCR beta CDR3 regions were amplified. HTBI primers drove first-round RT-PCR of the TCR CDR3. TCRdb called the multiplex PCR reads again in MiXCR, with one record for every CDR3 protein. The sample yields about 560,000 distinct CDR3 sequences, approximately 15% seen once. The sample was blood. The source of these receptors is a woman between 18 and 30 years old with Graves' hyperthyroidism.

This clonotype came up many times. This chain uses TRBV7-9 with TRBJ2-3; 10 positions match TRBD2. V gave up 5 bases and J gave up 5 bases; unmatched junction bases: 4. The germline V gene encodes CDR1 SEHNR and CDR2 FQNEAQ (reference sequence). This CDR3 is built from 14 residues. This CDR3 is CASSERGGRDTQYF. The CDR3 DNA reads as TGTGCCAGCAGCGAGCGGGGGGGCAGAGATACGCAGTATTTT.

This chain joins TRBV9 and TRBJ2-2; 8 nucleotides line up with TRBD1. Germline lookup yields CDR1 SGDLS and CDR2 YYNGEE. The J segment lost 7 bases and the V segment lost 4 bases, leaving 12 bases of the junction unmatched. The CDR3 length is 16 residues. DNA of the CDR3: TGTGCCAGCAGCCTCCGCCATAAGACAGGGGACGGGGAGCTGTTTTTT. Its protein product is CASSLRHKTGDGELFF.

Note on this clonotype: One end of the junction fails to match germline, which may point to a read error. CDR3 residues: CASSEFGSGTEAFF. The CDR3 DNA is TGCGCCAGCAGTGAGTTTGGATCAGGGACTGAAGCTTTCTTT. The chain employs TRBV28 and TRBJ1-1, with D possibly matching TRBD1 (5 bases). This CDR3 is 14 amino acids long. Germline V gives CDR1 MDHEN, CDR2 SYDVKM. The full variable domain, rest sourced from reference TRBV28 and TRBJ1-1, is DVKVTQSSRYLVKRTGEKVFLECVQDMDHENMFWYRQDPGLGLRLIYFSYDVKMKEKGDIPEGYSVSREKKERFSLILESASTNQTSMYLCASSEFGSGTEAFFGQGTRLTVV.

There are a few counts of this clonotype. V is TRBV18 and J is TRBJ2-5; no firm D call. V lost 6 bases and J 1 base, leaving 15 bases between the germline ends. Germline values: CDR1 KGHSH, CDR2 LQKENI. The CDR3 consists of 15 residues. CDR3 amino acids: CASSPAWRPQETQYF. CDR3 DNA: TGTGCCAGCTCTCCCGCTTGGCGGCCCCAAGAGACCCAGTACTTC.

This clonotype was detected many times. The chain links TRBV13 to TRBJ2-1, with D tentatively TRBD2 (5 bases). Germline assignment: CDR1 PRHDT and CDR2 FYEKMQ (reference sequence). This CDR3 comprises 16 residues. Trimming removed 4 bases from V and 0 bases from J, with 13 bases in between. The DNA of the CDR3 is TGTGCCAGCAGCTGGCTGAGCGGACCCTCCTACAATGAGCAGTTCTTC. It specifies CASSWLSGPSYNEQFF.

There are many counts of this clonotype. The CDR3 bases are TGCAGTGCCTACCCAGGGGTAGCGGGAGTAAACGAGCAGTACTTC. Translating gives CSAYPGVAGVNEQYF. The genes are TRBV20-1 and TRBJ2-7; TRBD2 matches at 9 bases. The CDR3 loop spans 15 amino acids. CDR1 is DFQATT, CDR2 SNEGSKA, per germline (reference sequence). Unmatched junction bases numbered 14, after V lost 6 bases and J lost 5 bases.

This clonotype was picked up many times. The rearrangement uses TRBV5-1 and TRBJ1-4; no clear D. CDR3 length: 13 residues. Looked up from germline, CDR1 is SGHRS and CDR2 is YFSETQ. V lost 5 bases and J lost 6, with 11 bases in between. CDR3 DNA: TGCGCCAGCAGTCCCGGGATGGATGAAAAACTGTTTTTT. Its translation: CASSPGMDEKLFF.

There are many counts of this clonotype. The chain couples TRBV12-3 or TRBV12-4 to TRBJ1-5; D unclear. V was cut by 2 bases and J by 0 bases, with 5 bases left in between. This CDR3 is built from 14 residues. Written as DNA, the CDR3 is TGTGCCAGCAGTTTACGCCTTAGCAATCAGCCCCAGCATTTT. Its translation is CASSLRLSNQPQHF.

This clonotype was detected many times. The chain employs TRBV4-1 and TRBJ2-1; D assignment may be TRBD1 or TRBD2 (6 bases each). V was cut by 2 bases and J by 4 bases, with 15 bases left in between. Germline assignment: CDR1 MGHRA and CDR2 YSYEKL. The CDR3 loop spans 16 amino acids. In nucleotides, the CDR3 is TGCGCCAGCAGCCAATTGGGTCAGGGGACTTACAATGAGCAGTTCTTC. Residues: CASSQLGQGTYNEQFF.

This clonotype was seen repeatedly, ten times or more. The rearrangement links TRBV30 to TRBJ2-7; 7 bases match TRBD1. This CDR3 comprises 15 residues. The J segment lost 0 bases and the V segment lost 1 base, leaving 6 bases of the junction unmatched. Germline CDR1 reads GTSNPN; CDR2 reads SVGIG (reference sequence). The CDR3 DNA reads as TGTGCCTGGAGTGGGACGACAGGGTCCTCCTACGAGCAGTACTTC. Translated, it gives CAWSGTTGSSYEQYF.

The V and J genes are TRBV6-1 and TRBJ2-3, with D maybe TRBD1 (6 bases). Trimming cost V 5 bases and J 2 bases, with 23 bases left between them. The CDR3 length is 18 residues. Germline CDR1 and CDR2: MNHNS and SASEGT. The CDR3 DNA is TGTGCCAGCAGTCACCTCAAACAGGACAGATATATCACAGATACGCAGTATTTT. It specifies CASSHLKQDRYITDTQYF.

The chain joins TRBV14 to TRBJ1-2; D uncertain. This CDR3 spans 13 amino acids. With 6 bases removed from V and 0 bases from J, the gap between germline ends came to 8 bases. Germline values: CDR1 SGHDN, CDR2 FVKESK. CDR3 amino acids: CASSPFANYGYTF. CDR3 nucleotide sequence: TGTGCCAGCAGTCCTTTCGCTAACTATGGCTACACCTTC.

This clonotype was counted at least ten times. The gene calls are TRBV5-1 and TRBJ2-7; D is unresolved. The CDR3 length is 15 residues. The germline CDR1 and CDR2 sequences are SGHRS and YFSETQ. Trimming removed 2 bases from V and 2 bases from J, with 14 bases in between. The CDR3: CASSFLVSAAYEQYF. In DNA form, the CDR3 reads TGCGCCAGCAGCTTCCTGGTCTCAGCAGCCTACGAGCAGTACTTC. Full variable domain (outside the CDR3, taken from reference TRBV5-1 and TRBJ2-7): KAGVTQTPRYLIKTRGQQVTLSCSPISGHRSVSWYQQTPGQGLQFLFEYFSETQRNKGNFPGRFSGRQFSNSRSEMNVSTLELGDSALYLCASSFLVSAAYEQYFGPGTRLTVT.

This sequence joins TRBV7-9 and TRBJ2-1; the D gene is possibly TRBD2 (6 bases). Trimming took off 5 bases at V and 1 base at J, with 15 bases between the two ends. This CDR3 has 16 amino acids. Looked up from germline, CDR1 is SEHNR and CDR2 is FQNEAQ (reference sequence). The CDR3 DNA reads as TGTGCCAGCAGCCCGGGACTCAACCCATCCTACAATGAGCAGTTCTTC. Translation: CASSPGLNPSYNEQFF.

A word on this clonotype: This may come from a read error, since a much larger clone is one base off. This chain joins TRBV10-3 and TRBJ2-3; TRBD2 matches at 7 bases. The CDR3 contains 16 residues. The germline CDR1 and CDR2 sequences are ENHRY and SYGVKD. V shed 2 bases, J shed 0 bases, and the junction held 5 bases outside the gene matches. CDR3 protein: CAISEELATSTDTQYF. CDR3 in DNA: TGTGCCATCAGTGAGGAACTAGCGACCAGCACAGATACGCAGTATTTT.

The table lists this clonotype with many counts. This chain connects TRBV7-2 to TRBJ1-6, with D tentatively TRBD1 (5 bases). V was pared by 0 bases and J by 6 bases, with 6 bases between. This CDR3 contains 14 residues. Germline V CDR1 and CDR2: SGHTA, FQGNSA. The CDR3 DNA reads TGTGCCAGCAGCTTAGCGACAGCTAATTCACCCCTCCACTTT. This encodes CASSLATANSPLHF.

Points on this clonotype: This may stem from a read error, because a much larger clone lies one nucleotide away. This CDR3 is missing its conserved last phenylalanine or tryptophan, likely due to a read error. The chain is built from TRBV3-1 and TRBJ1-2, with 8 positions matching TRBD1. V lost 5 bases, J lost 4 bases, and 6 bases stayed unmatched. CDR3 size: 14 residues. From germline, CDR1 is LGHDT and CDR2 YNNKEL (reference sequence). CDR3 nucleotides: TGTGCCAGCAGCTCCCATCAGGGGGCCTATGGCTACACCCTC. Encoded protein: CASSSHQGAYGYTL.

In its sample, this clonotype was seen a few times. The chain couples TRBV7-6 to TRBJ2-5; 7 bases map to TRBD1. Germline trimming cut 4 bases from V and 2 bases from J; bases unmatched to any gene: 10. CDR1 and CDR2 (germline): SGHVS, FNYEAQ. The CDR3 runs to 16 residues. The CDR3 nucleotides read TGTGCCAGCAGCTCCTTGGACAGGCCAACTCAAGAGACCCAGTACTTC. Translating it yields CASSSLDRPTQETQYF.

This clonotype has at least ten counts. This chain uses TRBV11-2 with TRBJ2-5; 9 nucleotides line up with TRBD2. V lost 5 bases, J lost 6 bases, and 10 bases stayed unmatched. Germline CDR1 reads SGHAT; CDR2 reads FQNNGV. The CDR3 totals 15 residues. CDR3 region: CASSQGLASVQTQYF. The CDR3 DNA reads as TGTGCCAGCAGCCAAGGACTAGCGAGCGTACAGACCCAGTACTTC.

About this clonotype: A much larger clonotype is one base distant, so this may be a read error. The CDR3 coding sequence is TGTGCCAGCGGTAAGACAGGAGTCAATCAGCCCCAGCATTTT. Amino acid sequence: CASGKTGVNQPQHF. This chain connects TRBV12-3 or TRBV12-4 to TRBJ1-5, with D possibly matching TRBD1 (6 bases). The CDR3 consists of 14 residues. V was pared by 8 bases and J by 3 bases, with 14 bases between.

At least ten counts were recorded for this clonotype. The chain couples TRBV5-1 to TRBJ2-7; D is unclear. CDR1 is SGHRS, CDR2 YFSETQ, per germline. The ends were cut back, 0 bases at V and 6 bases at J, with 10 bases in the middle. The CDR3 runs 13 residues. In DNA, the CDR3 is TGCGCCAGCAGCTTGGTCCGCGGAACCGAGCAGTACTTC. Translated, it gives CASSLVRGTEQYF.

This clonotype was seen a few times. The chain is built from TRBV29-1 and TRBJ1-4; D unclear. This CDR3 contains 13 residues. V lost 4 bases and J 6 bases, leaving 12 bases between the germline ends. Germline assignment: CDR1 SQVTM and CDR2 ANQGSEA. The DNA of the CDR3 is TGCAGCGTTGGTGGCAGGTTCGATGAAAAACTGTTTTTT. It translates to CSVGGRFDEKLFF.

In its sample, this clonotype was seen many times. This sequence joins TRBV12-3 or TRBV12-4 and TRBJ2-7; D call uncertain. The CDR3 is 14 residues long. Trimming stripped 1 base from V and 0 bases from J, with 7 bases between. The CDR3 DNA reads TGTGCCAGCAGTTTAGGGCTGTTCTCCTACGAGCAGTACTTC. Its translation is CASSLGLFSYEQYF.

V is TRBV5-1 and J is TRBJ2-7, with 13 bases identical to TRBD2. Per germline, CDR1 SGHRS and CDR2 YFSETQ. CDR3 length: 18 residues. V gave up 0 bases and J gave up 1 base; unmatched junction bases: 7. DNA for the CDR3: TGCGCCAGCAGCTTGGGACTAGCGGGAGGTTGGTATTCCTACGAGCAGTACTTC. This translates into CASSLGLAGGWYSYEQYF.

The chain has TRBV7-9 and TRBJ1-2; the D is unclear. Germline V gives CDR1 SEHNR, CDR2 FQNEAQ (reference sequence). V dropped 5 bases and J dropped 3 bases, with 10 bases sitting between them. The CDR3 is made up of 13 amino acids. CDR3 sequence reads: CASSDHGDYGYTF. The CDR3 DNA reads as TGTGCCAGCAGCGACCACGGTGACTATGGCTACACCTTC. The variable domain in full, with the rest retrieved from reference TRBV7-9 and TRBJ1-2, is DTGVSQNPRHKITKRGQNVTFRCDPISEHNRLYWYRQTLGQGPEFLTYFQNEAQLEKSRLLSDRFSAERPKGSFSTLEIQRTEQGDSAMYLCASSDHGDYGYTFGSGTRLTVV.

The J gene is TRBJ2-7, the V gene TRBV18; 11 bases are a match to TRBD1. Germline assignment: CDR1 KGHSH and CDR2 LQKENI. This CDR3 has 14 residues. The trim removed 3 bases at V and 6 bases at J, leaving 4 bases unmatched. CDR3 sequence: CASSPGTGGPEQYF. CDR3 DNA sequence: TGTGCCAGCTCACCCGGGACAGGGGGTCCCGAGCAGTACTTC.

The rearrangement links TRBV6-1 to TRBJ1-5; D is undetermined. V was pared by 7 bases and J by 6 bases, with 7 bases between. Germline-derived CDR1 and CDR2 are MNHNS and SASEGT. This CDR3 region has 11 residues. In DNA, the CDR3 is TGTGCCAGCAAAGCGGGTCAGCCCCAGCATTTT. Protein: CASKAGQPQHF.